This passage covers 10 T cell receptor beta chains from one sample sequenced in a study of CD8+ T cells in alopecia areata. Reverse transcription of extracted RNA yielded cDNA, which provided the sequencing template. Profiled with immunoSEQ multiplex PCR; TCRdb holds only in-frame clones, not every one. Of some 4,000 clones detected, approximately 70% appear once; the ten largest clones hold around 9.3%. Treatment noted: oral pan-JAK inhibitor, 5-10 mg twice daily. In alopecia areata patients, both lesional scalp punch biopsies and peripheral blood were collected. The sequencing here drew on skin, taken at week 24, from a patient treated with tofacitinib. These receptors all stem from a human donor with alopecia areata.

The J gene is TRBJ2-7, the V gene TRBV5-1; tentatively, D is TRBD1 or TRBD2 (5 bases each). CDR1 SGHRS and CDR2 YFSETQ come from the germline V gene. The CDR3 has 14 residues. Between the trimmed V and J ends, which lost 6 bases and 0 bases, there was a span of 13 bases. The CDR3 bases are TGCGCCAGCAATCTGCAGGGACCCTCCTACGAGCAGTACTTC. Protein product: CASNLQGPSYEQYF.

This clone turned up a few times. CDR3 in DNA: TGTGCCACCGAAATTCAGGGGAGCAATCAGCCCCAGCATTTT. Protein product: CATEIQGSNQPQHF. The V call is TRBV15, the J call TRBJ1-5; possible D gene TRBD1, 6 bases. With 8 bases removed from V and 1 base from J, the gap between germline ends came to 12 bases. Looked up from germline, CDR1 is LNHNV and CDR2 is YYDKDF (reference sequence). There are 14 residues in the CDR3.

The V and J genes are TRBV2 and TRBJ2-1, with D maybe TRBD2 (6 bases). V was trimmed by 7 bases and J by 2 bases, leaving 15 bases between them. There are 15 residues in the CDR3. The germline V gene has CDR1 SNHLY and CDR2 FYNNEI. Written as DNA, the CDR3 is TGTGCCAGCACGGGCGGGGTCCCCGCCTACAATGAGCAGTTCTTC. Translation gives CASTGGVPAYNEQFF.

The chain recombines TRBV7-3 with TRBJ2-1; D unclear. V was shortened by 2 bases and J by 5 bases, with 7 bases between the two germline ends. Germline CDR1 and CDR2: SGHTA and FQGTGA. The CDR3 contains 13 residues. CDR3 in amino acids: CASSLAANNEQFF. The CDR3 DNA is TGTGCCAGCAGCTTAGCGGCAAACAATGAGCAGTTCTTC.

The chain links TRBV4-2 to TRBJ2-2; TRBD2 matches 10 bases. The CDR3 spans 15 residues. V lost 2 bases to trimming and J lost 5 bases; unmatched junction nucleotides: 2. Germline V gene sequence: CDR1 LGHNA, CDR2 YNFKEQ. The CDR3 sequence is CASSQPAGGTGELFF. The CDR3 nucleotides read TGTGCCAGCAGCCAACCAGCGGGGGGGACCGGGGAGCTGTTTTTT.

The gene calls are TRBV28 and TRBJ2-2; 15 nucleotides align to TRBD2. This CDR3 has 17 residues. The germline V gene encodes CDR1 MDHEN and CDR2 SYDVKM. J gave up 1 base and V 10 bases, and 7 bases lay outside the gene matches. The CDR3 here is CAILGTSGGMNTGELFF. CDR3 sequence (DNA): TGTGCCATCCTAGGGACTAGCGGGGGGATGAACACCGGGGAGCTGTTTTTT.

This clone has more than one count but fewer than ten. The rearrangement uses TRBV5-6 and TRBJ2-3; TRBD2 agrees at 8 bases. Germline-derived CDR1 and CDR2 are SGHDT and YYEEEE. After removal of 4 bases from V and 4 bases from J, the junction contained 2 bases not matched to a gene. The CDR3 is 13 amino acids. The CDR3 DNA reads as TGTGCCAGCAGCCCGGGAGGGGCAGATACGCAGTATTTT. It yields the protein CASSPGGADTQYF.

The CDR3 spells CASGPDTEAFF. The CDR3 DNA sequence: TGTGCCAGCGGCCCGGACACTGAAGCTTTCTTT. This chain joins TRBV27 and TRBJ1-1; D remains ambiguous. This CDR3 comprises 11 residues. V was cut by 8 bases and J by 3 bases, with 7 bases left in between. Germline-derived CDR1 and CDR2 are MNHEY and SMNVEV (reference sequence).

The chain couples TRBV11-2 to TRBJ2-5, with TRBD2 matching over 11 bases. The CDR3 runs to 19 residues. V lost 7 bases, J lost 1 base, and 17 bases stayed unmatched. The germline V gene encodes CDR1 SGHAT and CDR2 FQNNGV. CDR3 region: CASTHSLSGGAYFQETQYF. CDR3 nucleotide sequence: TGTGCCAGCACACACTCCCTTAGCGGGGGGGCCTACTTCCAAGAGACCCAGTACTTC.

The chain recombines TRBV30 with TRBJ1-6; no reliable D call. The CDR3 loop spans 16 amino acids. Germline-derived CDR1 and CDR2 are GTSNPN and SVGIG (reference sequence). Deletions cut 2 bases from V and 10 bases from J, with 21 bases between. CDR3 in amino acids: CAWSYIRGYRGSPLHF. Here the CDR3 DNA reads TGTGCCTGGAGTTACATTAGAGGGTACCGAGGATCACCCCTCCACTTT.